This is a list of T cell receptor beta chains from one sample in a study of control samples from healthy donors and cancer patients. The data were produced by immunoSEQ multiplex PCR, yet TCRdb's version contains in-frame clones alone and is incomplete. The repertoire holds some 96,000 clones, with more than 85% as singletons. The sequenced material came from blood. The receptors stem from a woman in her 50s in good health. Each CDR3 is given with its conserved first and last residue. Each record gives: J gene, D gene, V gene, clone size, CDR3 DNA, CDR3 protein. D genes are given only for firm matches. Not all rows give a size; the values are once, few, many and, for expanded clones, a class.

TRBJ2-1 | NA | TRBV7-6 | NA | TGTGCCAGCAGCTCTCCCATGGCAGGGGACAATGAGCAGTTCTTC | CASSSPMAGDNEQFF
TRBJ1-5 | NA | TRBV10-1 | NA | TGCGCCAGCAAGCAGTGCAACCCTGTGGGCGATCAGCCCCAGCATTTT | CASKQCNPVGDQPQHF
TRBJ2-5 | TRBD1 | TRBV9 | NA | TGTGCCAGCAGCGTCGAGGGGACAGGGGGAGAGACCCAGTACTTC | CASSVEGTGGETQYF
TRBJ2-2 | NA | TRBV5-1 | NA | TGCGCCAGCAGCTTGGCGCAGGCCGGGGCCGGGGAGCTGTTTTTT | CASSLAQAGAGELFF
TRBJ1-3 | TRBD1 | TRBV30 | NA | TGTGCCTGGGAGGGACAGGCGCTTGGAAACACCATATATTTT | CAWEGQALGNTIYF
TRBJ1-5 | TRBD1 | TRBV19 | NA | TGTGCCAGTAGTACACGACAGGGTTCCCAGCCCCAGCATTTT | CASSTRQGSQPQHF
TRBJ1-5 | NA | TRBV5-4 | many | TGTGCCAGCAGCTTCAGTCCGAGGGGAGATCAGCCCCAGCATTTT | CASSFSPRGDQPQHF
TRBJ2-1 | NA | TRBV6-5 | NA | TGTGCCAGCAGTTACCTCGGGACAAATAATGAGCAGTTCTTC | CASSYLGTNNEQFF
TRBJ1-1 | NA | TRBV6-5 | many | TGTGCCAGCAGTTACTCGAGGCAGCCGAATCAAGAAGCTTTCTTT | CASSYSRQPNQEAFF
TRBJ2-5 | NA | TRBV7-3 | NA | TGTGCCAGCAGCTTAACGGGCCGGATGTGGGAGACCCAGTACTTC | CASSLTGRMWETQYF
TRBJ2-1 | TRBD2 | TRBV4-1 | once | TGCGCCAGCAGCCATCCCTTCCGACTAGCGGGAGTAGGGAATGAGCAGTTCTTC | CASSHPFRLAGVGNEQFF
TRBJ2-7 | NA | TRBV5-1 | once | TGCGCCAGCAGCTTGGGGTGGAACGAGCAGTACTTC | CASSLGWNEQYF
TRBJ2-7 | TRBD1 | TRBV9 | NA | TGTGCCAGCAGTGGACAGGGTGGAGAGCAGTACTTC | CASSGQGGEQYF
TRBJ2-5 | NA | TRBV5-4 | NA | TGTGCCAGCACCTCCAAGGACAGAGAAGAGACCCAGTACTTC | CASTSKDREETQYF
TRBJ2-4 | NA | TRBV3-1/TRBV3-2 | NA | TGTGCCAGCAGCCAAAACACTTATAACCTAGCCAAAAACATTCAGTACTTC | CASSQNTYNLAKNIQYF
TRBJ1-3 | NA | TRBV21-1 | NA | TGTGCCAGCAGTGGCCCCGGGGATGGAAACACCATATATTTT | CASSGPGDGNTIYF
TRBJ2-2 | NA | TRBV11-3 | NA | TGTGCCAGCAGCTTAAAAGCCTGGGGGGAGCTGTTTTTT | CASSLKAWGELFF
TRBJ1-1 | NA | TRBV7-3 | NA | TGTGCCAGCAGCTTAGGGCCTCCGAACACTGAAGCTTTCTTT | CASSLGPPNTEAFF
TRBJ2-1 | TRBD2 | TRBV29-1 | NA | TGCAGCGGAATACTAGCGGGAGGCGTCTACAATGAGCAGTTCTTC | CSGILAGGVYNEQFF
TRBJ1-2 | NA | TRBV24-1 | NA | TGTGCCACTCTCAGGGGATACAGAGAGGGGTATGGCTACACCTTC | CATLRGYREGYGYTF
TRBJ2-3 | TRBD2 | TRBV15 | NA | TGTGCCACCAGCAGGGGAGGGACCACAGATACGCAGTATTTT | CATSRGGTTDTQYF
TRBJ2-2 | NA | TRBV10-1 | NA | TGCGCCAGCCGGGGCGGGTCGGTTTCCGGGGAGCTGTTTTTT | CASRGGSVSGELFF
TRBJ1-3 | NA | TRBV30 | NA | TGTGCCTGGAGCCCGTCGAGGGCTGGAAACACCATATATTTT | CAWSPSRAGNTIYF
TRBJ1-1 | NA | TRBV20-1 | NA | TGCAGTGCTAGACGGGTTACTGAAGCTTTCTTT | CSARRVTEAFF
TRBJ1-6 | TRBD1 | TRBV4-1 | NA | TGCGCCAGCAGGGAGGGGGGACAGGGCGGTTCACCCCTCCACTTT | CASREGGQGGSPLHF
TRBJ2-1 | TRBD2 | TRBV18 | once | TGTGCCAGCTCACGAGTAGCGGGGCTTTCCCCCAGCTCCTACAATGAGCAGTTCTTC | CASSRVAGLSPSSYNEQFF
TRBJ1-6 | NA | TRBV27 | NA | TGTGCCAGCAGGGTGAGGAATTCACCCCTCCACTTT | CASRVRNSPLHF
TRBJ2-3 | NA | TRBV12-3/TRBV12-4 | NA | TGTGCCAGCAGTTTCGGAAACCGGATTACGCAGTATTTT | CASSFGNRITQYF
TRBJ1-2 | NA | TRBV11-2 | NA | TGTGCCAGCAGCTTAGGGGGGGTTGGTGGCTACACCTTC | CASSLGGVGGYTF
TRBJ1-1 | NA | TRBV9 | NA | TGTGCCAGCAGCGCTAACAACAGGGCCACTGAAGCTTTCTTT | CASSANNRATEAFF
TRBJ1-3 | NA | TRBV29-1 | NA | TGCAGCGTTGAACAGGCATGGGGGCCCTCTGGAAACACCATATATTTT | CSVEQAWGPSGNTIYF
TRBJ1-2 | NA | TRBV5-6 | NA | TGTGCCAGCCTGAGGCGGGCCCAAAGCTACACCTTC | CASLRRAQSYTF
TRBJ2-7 | NA | TRBV18 | NA | TGTGCCAGCTCACCCTCCGGCGGGTCCTACGAGCAGTACTTC | CASSPSGGSYEQYF